These 15 T cell receptor beta chains share one sample of origin, sequenced in a study of T-cell memory formation after mild COVID-19. TCRdb reanalysed the 5' RACE reads using MiXCR and keeps one entry per CDR3 protein. The table records approximately 200,000 distinct CDR3 sequences, roughly 17% of them present only once. The sequenced sample consisted of PBMCs or a T cell subset sorted from them (not recorded which). Receptors originate from an adult woman who had mild COVID-19 (a few samples of this study predate the infection). Cell type and time point are not known.

This clonotype turned up a few times. The chain employs TRBV9 and TRBJ2-1; perhaps D is TRBD1 or TRBD2 (5 bases each). Trimming removed 0 bases from V and 5 bases from J, with 18 bases in between. CDR1 and CDR2 from the germline V gene are SGDLS and YYNGEE. This CDR3 is built from 17 residues. CDR3 region: CASSVAGGHVNNNEQFF. The CDR3 nucleotides are TGTGCCAGCAGCGTAGCTGGAGGACACGTGAATAACAATGAGCAGTTCTTC.

This clonotype was observed a few times. The chain combines TRBV3-1 with TRBJ1-6; 7 bases align to TRBD1. The CDR3 runs to 15 residues. Germline trimming cut 4 bases from V and 7 bases from J; bases unmatched to any gene: 7. Germline CDR1 and CDR2: LGHDT and YNNKEL (reference sequence). The CDR3 DNA reads as TGTGCCAGCAGCCTGTCGAGGGGGCGAAATTCACCCCTCCACTTT. Translating gives CASSLSRGRNSPLHF.

The chain combines TRBV4-1 with TRBJ1-1; D call uncertain. The CDR3 is made up of 13 amino acids. V lost 3 bases to trimming and J lost 4 bases, with 9 bases between them. The germline gives CDR1 MGHRA, CDR2 YSYEKL. CDR3 region: CASSQPVGTEAFF. The CDR3 bases are TGCGCCAGCAGCCAGCCAGTCGGCACTGAAGCTTTCTTT.

This clonotype was seen more than once but under ten times. This chain's CDR3 is CASRQGRSPLHF. CDR3 nucleotides: TGTGCCAGCAGGCAGGGGCGATCACCCCTCCACTTT. The V and J genes are TRBV12-3 or TRBV12-4 and TRBJ1-6; TRBD1 is a possible D gene (6 bases). V lost 6 bases, J lost 10 bases, and 10 bases lay in between. CDR3 size: 12 residues.

The J gene is TRBJ2-7, the V gene TRBV3-1, with unresolved D. Trimming shortened V by 0 bases and J by 1 base, and 10 bases separated the two germline ends. CDR1 is LGHDT and CDR2 is YNNKEL in the germline V gene (reference sequence). CDR3 size: 15 residues. The DNA of the CDR3 is TGTGCCAGCAGCCAAGATGGCGTCAGATCCTACGAGCAGTACTTC. This codes for CASSQDGVRSYEQYF.

This clonotype has a handful of counts. V is TRBV4-3 and J is TRBJ2-7; the match to TRBD2 covers 11 bases. CDR3 length: 16 amino acids. Germline trimming cut 0 bases from V and 1 base from J; bases unmatched to any gene: 2. The V gene's germline CDR1 is LGHNA and CDR2 YSLEER. CDR3 DNA sequence: TGCGCCAGCAGCCAAGAGACTAGCGGGAATTCCTACGAGCAGTACTTC. Translating it yields CASSQETSGNSYEQYF.

This clonotype was observed a handful of times. The chain has TRBV2 and TRBJ1-5; possible D gene TRBD1, 6 bases. V gave up 4 bases and J gave up 4 bases, with 11 bases separating them. The CDR3 consists of 14 residues. Germline V gene sequence: CDR1 SNHLY, CDR2 FYNNEI. DNA for the CDR3: TGTGCCAGCAGTGCAGGGGCTAGGAATCAGCCCCAGCATTTT. Its translation is CASSAGARNQPQHF.

The chain links TRBV5-5 to TRBJ2-2; 16 bases are a match to TRBD2. The V gene end was trimmed by 5 bases and the J gene end by 4 bases; junction bases not matched to a gene: 5. This CDR3 has 17 amino acids. Germline CDR1 reads SGHKS; CDR2 reads YYEKEE (reference sequence). CDR3 region: CASRPGLAGGGTGELFF. For the CDR3, the DNA is TGTGCCAGCAGACCGGGACTAGCGGGAGGGGGCACCGGGGAGCTGTTTTTT.

In this sample, this clonotype turned up a few times. This chain connects TRBV24-1 to TRBJ2-1, with 9 bases matching TRBD1. With V trimmed by 5 bases and J by 7 bases, 11 bases remained unmatched. The length of the CDR3 is 16 residues. Germline V lookup: CDR1 KGHDR, CDR2 SFDVKD. The CDR3 spells CATSVAGTGQLNEQFF. The CDR3 DNA is TGTGCCACCAGTGTCGCCGGGACAGGGCAGTTGAATGAGCAGTTCTTC.

This sequence joins TRBV4-3 and TRBJ2-7; D remains unclear. Germline CDR1 reads LGHNA; CDR2 reads YSLEER. This CDR3 contains 17 residues. V was trimmed by 0 bases and J by 2 bases, leaving 17 bases between them. CDR3 nucleotide sequence: TGCGCCAGCAGCCAAGAAGGTGGGCGGACCATTGCCTACGAGCAGTACTTC. Translation gives CASSQEGGRTIAYEQYF.

This clonotype was seen once. The chain links TRBV24-1 to TRBJ1-2, with D possibly matching TRBD1 (5 bases). CDR3 length equals 14 residues. The V gene's germline CDR1 is KGHDR and CDR2 SFDVKD. V was cut by 7 bases and J by 2 bases, with 13 bases left in between. The CDR3 DNA reads as TGTGCCACCAGCCCCCAGGGTAACAACTATGGCTACACCTTC. Its translation: CATSPQGNNYGYTF.

Comment on this clonotype: At one boundary the junction diverges from the germline segment, which might be a read error. The chain uses TRBV7-2 and TRBJ2-1, with TRBD2 matching 14 bases. This CDR3 has 14 residues. Germline CDR1 is SGHTA and CDR2 is FQGNSA. The CDR3 region is CAGSTGTSGSEQFF. The CDR3 nucleotides read TGTGCCGGCAGCACCGGGACTAGCGGGAGTGAGCAGTTCTTC. The whole variable domain, filled in from reference TRBV7-2 and TRBJ2-1, reads GAGVSQSPSNKVTEKGKDVELRCDPISGHTALYWYRQSLGQGLEFLIYFQGNSAPDKSGLPSDRFSAERTGGSVSTLTIQRTQQEDSAVYLCAGSTGTSGSEQFFGPGTRLTVL.

This clonotype showed up just once. At one boundary the junction diverges from the germline segment, which might be a read error. The chain has TRBV10-3 and TRBJ2-7, with a tentative D call TRBD1 (5 bases). The germline V gene has CDR1 ENHRY and CDR2 SYGVKD. The CDR3 covers 12 residues. The CDR3 DNA sequence: TGTGCCAACAGTGAGTTAAACAGGGAGCAGTACTTC. It translates to CANSELNREQYF.

This clonotype was counted at least ten times. The rearrangement joins TRBV5-1 to TRBJ2-3, with TRBD1 matching 8 bases. From germline, CDR1 is SGHRS and CDR2 YFSETQ. This CDR3 spans 16 amino acids. After removal of 4 bases from V and 0 bases from J, the junction contained 7 bases not matched to a gene. CDR3 nucleotides: TGCGCCAGCAGCCTACAACGGGACAGGAGCACAGATACGCAGTATTTT. It encodes CASSLQRDRSTDTQYF. Based on the CDR3 plus reference TRBV5-1 and TRBJ2-3, the full variable domain is KAGVTQTPRYLIKTRGQQVTLSCSPISGHRSVSWYQQTPGQGLQFLFEYFSETQRNKGNFPGRFSGRQFSNSRSEMNVSTLELGDSALYLCASSLQRDRSTDTQYFGPGTRLTVL.

The chain combines TRBV20-1 with TRBJ2-1; 10 bases are shared with TRBD2. This CDR3 comprises 15 residues. Germline V CDR1 and CDR2: DFQATT, SNEGSKA (reference sequence). The ends lost 0 bases at V and 8 bases at J; junction bases unmatched: 7. DNA of the CDR3: TGCAGTGCTAGAGATCCCAGCGGGGGGGCCCATGAGCAGTTCTTC. Translation: CSARDPSGGAHEQFF.